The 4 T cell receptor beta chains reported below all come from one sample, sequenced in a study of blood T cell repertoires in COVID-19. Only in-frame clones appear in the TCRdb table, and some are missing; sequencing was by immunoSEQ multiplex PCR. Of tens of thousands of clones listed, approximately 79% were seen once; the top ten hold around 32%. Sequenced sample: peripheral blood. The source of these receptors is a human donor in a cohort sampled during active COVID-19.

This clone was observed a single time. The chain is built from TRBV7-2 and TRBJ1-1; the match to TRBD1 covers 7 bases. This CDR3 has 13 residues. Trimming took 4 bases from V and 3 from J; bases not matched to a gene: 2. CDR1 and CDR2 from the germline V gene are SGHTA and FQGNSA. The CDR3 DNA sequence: TGTGCCAGCAGCTCACAGGGGTACACTGAAGCTTTCTTT. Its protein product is CASSSQGYTEAFF.

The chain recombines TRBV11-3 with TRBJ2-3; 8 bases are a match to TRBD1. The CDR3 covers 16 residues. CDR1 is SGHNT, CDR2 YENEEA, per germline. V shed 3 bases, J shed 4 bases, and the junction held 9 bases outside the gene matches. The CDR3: CASSLRTGSIADTQYF. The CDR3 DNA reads TGTGCCAGCAGCTTGAGGACAGGGTCGATTGCAGATACGCAGTATTTT.

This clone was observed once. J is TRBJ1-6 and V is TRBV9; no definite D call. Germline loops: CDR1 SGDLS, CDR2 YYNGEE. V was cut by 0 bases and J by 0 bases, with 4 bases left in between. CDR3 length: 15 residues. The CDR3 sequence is CASSVDSSYNSPLHF. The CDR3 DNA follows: TGTGCCAGCAGCGTAGATAGCTCCTATAATTCACCCCTCCACTTT.

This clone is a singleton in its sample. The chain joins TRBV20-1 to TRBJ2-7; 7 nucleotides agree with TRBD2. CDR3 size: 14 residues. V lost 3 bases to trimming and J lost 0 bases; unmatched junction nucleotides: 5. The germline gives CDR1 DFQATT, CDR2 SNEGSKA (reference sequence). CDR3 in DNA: TGCAGTGCTAGTAAGGCTAGCGGCTCCTACGAGCAGTACTTC. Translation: CSASKASGSYEQYF.